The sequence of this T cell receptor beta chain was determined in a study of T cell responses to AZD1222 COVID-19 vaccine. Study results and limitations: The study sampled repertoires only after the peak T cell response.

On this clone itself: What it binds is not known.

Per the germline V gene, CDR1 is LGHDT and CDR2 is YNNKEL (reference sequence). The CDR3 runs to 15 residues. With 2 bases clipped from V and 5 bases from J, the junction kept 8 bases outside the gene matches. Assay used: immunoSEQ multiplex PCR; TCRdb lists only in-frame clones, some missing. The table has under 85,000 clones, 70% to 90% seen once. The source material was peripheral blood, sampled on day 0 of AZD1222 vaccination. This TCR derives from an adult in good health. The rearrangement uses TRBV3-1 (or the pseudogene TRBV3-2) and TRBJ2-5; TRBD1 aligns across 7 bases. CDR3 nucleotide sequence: TGTGCCAGCAGCCAATCTAGACAGGGATGGGAGACCCAGTACTTC. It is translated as CASSQSRQGWETQYF.